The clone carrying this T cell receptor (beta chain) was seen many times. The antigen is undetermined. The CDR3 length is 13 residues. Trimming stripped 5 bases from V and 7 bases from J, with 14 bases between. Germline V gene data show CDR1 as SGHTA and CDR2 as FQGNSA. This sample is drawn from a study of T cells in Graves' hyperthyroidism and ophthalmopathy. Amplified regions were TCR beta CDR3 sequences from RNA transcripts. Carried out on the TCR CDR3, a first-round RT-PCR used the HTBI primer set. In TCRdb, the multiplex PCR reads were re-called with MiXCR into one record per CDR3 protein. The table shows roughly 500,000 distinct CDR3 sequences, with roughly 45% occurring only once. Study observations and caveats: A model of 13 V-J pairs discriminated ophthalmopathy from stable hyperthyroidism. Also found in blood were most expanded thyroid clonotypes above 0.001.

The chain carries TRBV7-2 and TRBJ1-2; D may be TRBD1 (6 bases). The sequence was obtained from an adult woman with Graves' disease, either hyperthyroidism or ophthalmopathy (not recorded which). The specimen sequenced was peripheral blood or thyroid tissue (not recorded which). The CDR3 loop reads CASSPYEGGGYTF. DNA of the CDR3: TGTGCCAGCAGCCCCTACGAAGGGGGTGGCTACACCTTC.